Presented here are 20 T cell receptor beta chains from one specimen sequenced in a study of blood T cell repertoires in COVID-19. The table came from immunoSEQ multiplex PCR; TCRdb's copy has only in-frame clones and leaves some out. The data contain under 130,000 clones, roughly 87% of them singletons. Sequencing was done on a sample of peripheral blood. The receptors derive from a man between 45 and 60 years old with acute or convalescent COVID-19.

The J gene is TRBJ2-7, the V gene TRBV11-3; a possible D gene is TRBD2 (5 bases). The CDR3 runs to 13 residues. V dropped 1 base and J dropped 9 bases, with 13 bases sitting between them. In germline, CDR1 is SGHNT, CDR2 YENEEA. The DNA for the CDR3 is TGTGCCAGCAGCTTAGGGACCAATGAGGGGCAGTACTTC. It specifies CASSLGTNEGQYF.

The chain recombines TRBV4-2 with TRBJ2-3; TRBD2 is a possible D gene (5 bases). The length of the CDR3 is 18 residues. Germline-derived CDR1 and CDR2 are LGHNA and YNFKEQ. V gave up 0 bases and J gave up 5 bases, with 21 bases separating them. The CDR3: CASSQDLWAGGSGDTQYF. The CDR3 coding sequence is TGTGCCAGCAGCCAAGATCTGTGGGCAGGAGGCTCGGGAGATACGCAGTATTTT.

The rearrangement joins TRBV5-6 to TRBJ1-3, with no clear D. Trimming stripped 5 bases from V and 5 bases from J, with 5 bases between. The CDR3 runs to 11 residues. From germline, CDR1 is SGHDT and CDR2 YYEEEE. CDR3 loop: CASSLRNTIYF. In DNA, the CDR3 is TGTGCCAGCAGTTTAAGAAACACCATATATTTT.

The chain has TRBV30 and TRBJ1-2, with TRBD1 as a possible D gene (6 bases). Germline V CDR1 and CDR2: GTSNPN, SVGIG (reference sequence). The V and J ends lost 3 bases and 14 bases respectively, with 16 bases between them. The CDR3 covers 11 residues. The CDR3 coding sequence is TGTGCCTGGAGGGAACAGGGCCCGTGGACCTTC. As protein: CAWREQGPWTF.

In its sample, this clone was seen a few times. The J gene is TRBJ2-7, the V gene TRBV12-5; 8 bases map to TRBD1. V shed 0 bases, J shed 6 bases, and the junction held 31 bases outside the gene matches. The CDR3 is made up of 23 amino acids. Germline CDR1 is LGHNT and CDR2 is FRNRAP. The CDR3 here is CASGLVLGLHRGNSPLGGGEQYF. CDR3 DNA: TGTGCTAGTGGTTTGGTATTAGGGCTACACAGGGGGAACTCCCCGTTGGGAGGTGGCGAGCAGTACTTC. Using reference TRBV12-5 and TRBJ2-7 for the parts outside the CDR3, the full variable domain is DARVTQTPRHKVTEMGQEVTMRCQPILGHNTVFWYRQTMMQGLELLAYFRNRAPLDDSGMPKDRFSAEMPDATLATLKIQPSEPRDSAVYFCASGLVLGLHRGNSPLGGGEQYFGPGTRLTVT.

The rearrangement uses TRBV21-1 and TRBJ2-1; TRBD2 reflects the table's D call only, with no check against the DNA. TRBV21-1 is designated a pseudogene. The CDR3 covers 16 residues. The CDR3 reads CASSKMGGASANEQFF. The CDR3 coding sequence is TGTGCCAGCAGCAAAATGGGTGGGGCTAGCGCCAATGAGCAGTTCTTC.

The genes are TRBV2 and TRBJ2-5; D is possibly TRBD1 (6 bases). The CDR3 consists of 15 residues. The V gene lost 5 bases and the J gene lost 2 bases, with 15 bases spanning the gap. The germline V gene has CDR1 SNHLY and CDR2 FYNNEI. The CDR3 loop is CASSRGAGQQETQYF. The DNA of the CDR3 is TGTGCCAGCAGTCGCGGTGCAGGACAGCAAGAGACCCAGTACTTC.

This chain links TRBV10-3 with TRBJ2-5, with 8 bases lining up with TRBD2. There are 14 residues in the CDR3. V lost 3 bases, J lost 3 bases, and 3 bases stayed unmatched. Germline V gene lookup returns CDR1 ENHRY and CDR2 SYGVKD. CDR3 loop: CAISEQTSEETQYF. The CDR3 DNA follows: TGTGCCATCAGTGAACAGACTAGCGAAGAGACCCAGTACTTC.

This clone has more than one count but fewer than ten. The chain carries TRBV12-3 or TRBV12-4 and TRBJ1-5; perhaps TRBD1 as D (6 bases). The CDR3 spans 13 residues. V was pared by 6 bases and J by 5 bases, with 11 bases between. The CDR3 nucleotides read TGTGCCAGCAGAAACAGGGTCGATCAGCCCCAGCATTTT. Its protein is CASRNRVDQPQHF.

This clone was observed a handful of times. This chain uses TRBV10-1 with TRBJ1-1; D is uncertain. Trimming shortened V by 1 base and J by 5 bases, and 8 bases separated the two germline ends. From germline, CDR1 is WNHNN and CDR2 SYGVQD (reference sequence). This CDR3 is built from 13 residues. CDR3 in DNA: TGCGCCAGCAGTGAGTTTCGGTGGACTGAAGCTTTCTTT. Its translation: CASSEFRWTEAFF.

The rearrangement joins TRBV5-1 to TRBJ2-7; a possible D gene is TRBD2 (5 bases). Germline lookup yields CDR1 SGHRS and CDR2 YFSETQ. CDR3 length: 13 residues. Trimming shortened V by 6 bases and J by 5 bases, and 15 bases separated the two germline ends. The chain's CDR3 is CASTRATRDEQYF. CDR3 in DNA: TGCGCCAGCACACGGGCCACGCGGGACGAGCAGTACTTC.

With respect to this clone: The junction and the germline gene differ at one end; a read error may be behind it. The J gene is TRBJ2-3, the V gene TRBV7-9; TRBD2 matches at 8 bases. Per germline, CDR1 SEHNR and CDR2 FQNEAQ (reference sequence). The CDR3 contains 13 residues. The CDR3: CVSSPPTSGPQYF. For the CDR3, the DNA is TGTGTCAGCAGCCCCCCAACTAGCGGTCCGCAGTATTTT.

The V and J genes are TRBV5-1 and TRBJ2-7; TRBD1 agrees at 9 bases. The CDR3 consists of 18 residues. V shed 4 bases, J shed 3 bases, and the junction held 17 bases outside the gene matches. Looked up from germline, CDR1 is SGHRS and CDR2 is YFSETQ. The CDR3 is CASSPNTGTGLSVYEQYF. CDR3 bases: TGCGCCAGCAGCCCAAATACCGGGACAGGGTTATCAGTCTACGAGCAGTACTTC.

This chain connects TRBV4-1 to TRBJ2-7; 7 nucleotides agree with TRBD2. Germline V gene lookup returns CDR1 MGHRA and CDR2 YSYEKL. This CDR3 spans 16 amino acids. V lost 1 base to trimming and J lost 3 bases; unmatched junction nucleotides: 9. CDR3 protein: CASSQGREASDYEQYF. The DNA of the CDR3 is TGCGCCAGCAGCCAAGGCCGGGAGGCTTCTGACTACGAGCAGTACTTC.

This chain joins TRBV9 and TRBJ1-1; 7 nucleotides line up with TRBD1. Germline assignment: CDR1 SGDLS and CDR2 YYNGEE. This CDR3 comprises 14 residues. Trimming at V came to 4 bases and at J to 2 bases, leaving 5 bases not matched to a gene. CDR3 DNA sequence: TGTGCCAGCAGCCGACAGGGATTAAACACTGAAGCTTTCTTT. Translating gives CASSRQGLNTEAFF.

The genes are TRBV14 and TRBJ2-6; no clear D gene. CDR3 size: 20 residues. Germline V gene lookup returns CDR1 SGHDN and CDR2 FVKESK. The V end lost 1 base, the J end lost 0 bases, and 19 bases lay between the germline ends. The CDR3 DNA reads TGTGCCAGCAGCCAAGGTCCCCGGTCTCTCTCTCTCTCTGGGGCCAACGTCCTGACTTTC. Protein sequence: CASSQGPRSLSLSGANVLTF.

This chain links TRBV6-6 with TRBJ2-7; TRBD1 aligns across 7 bases. The CDR3 consists of 15 residues. V lost 2 bases and J lost 5; bases outside the gene matches: 9. Germline CDR1 is MNHNY and CDR2 is SVGAGI (reference sequence). The CDR3 region has the DNA TGTGCCAGCAGTTACCGACAGGGAATGGGTCACGAGCAGTACTTC. Encoded protein: CASSYRQGMGHEQYF.

The rearrangement joins TRBV4-1 to TRBJ2-1, with TRBD2 matching over 8 bases. V was clipped by 4 bases and J by 4 bases; unmatched bases: 9. The CDR3 is 16 residues long. CDR1 and CDR2 (germline): MGHRA, YSYEKL. The CDR3 reads CASSPTREREYNEQFF. For the CDR3, the DNA is TGCGCCAGCAGCCCCACTCGGGAGCGGGAGTACAATGAGCAGTTCTTC.

The chain employs TRBV4-1 and TRBJ1-1; 7 nucleotides match TRBD1. The J segment lost 1 base and the V segment lost 1 base, leaving 6 bases of the junction unmatched. Germline CDR1 reads MGHRA; CDR2 reads YSYEKL. This CDR3 has 16 residues. The CDR3 spells CASSQVNRGRNTEAFF. The CDR3, as DNA: TGCGCCAGCAGCCAAGTTAACAGGGGACGGAACACTGAAGCTTTCTTT.

The chain carries TRBV5-4 and TRBJ2-5; D gene unclear. Per germline, CDR1 SGHNT and CDR2 YYREEE (reference sequence). Trimming left V 2 bases short and J 2 bases short, with 16 bases between. This CDR3 has 16 amino acids. The CDR3 loop is CASSLGSPGQQETQYF. Here the CDR3 DNA reads TGTGCCAGCAGCTTAGGTTCGCCAGGCCAGCAAGAGACCCAGTACTTC.